Listed here is a single T cell receptor (beta chain). The data were taken from a study of blood T cell repertoires in COVID-19. Overall study: Donors in the United States, Italy and Spain gave samples during acute or convalescent COVID-19.

The CDR3 is 14 residues long. V was pared by 2 bases and J by 1 base, with 9 bases between. Germline V CDR1 and CDR2: SGHRS, YFSETQ. Per the study methods: Estimation of nucleated cell counts was performed using reference gene primer amplification. The data were produced by immunoSEQ multiplex PCR, yet TCRdb's version contains in-frame clones alone and is incomplete. V, J and clone size are those of that table, while D and trimming were read from the DNA. The repertoire holds more than 65,000 clones, with approximately 84% as singletons. The sequenced material came from peripheral blood. The origin of this receptor is a human donor in a cohort sampled during active COVID-19. The chain employs TRBV5-1 and TRBJ1-1; D is uncertain. The CDR3 DNA reads as TGCGCCAGCAGCTTTGGAGGTAAGAACACTGAAGCTTTCTTT. Its protein is CASSFGGKNTEAFF.